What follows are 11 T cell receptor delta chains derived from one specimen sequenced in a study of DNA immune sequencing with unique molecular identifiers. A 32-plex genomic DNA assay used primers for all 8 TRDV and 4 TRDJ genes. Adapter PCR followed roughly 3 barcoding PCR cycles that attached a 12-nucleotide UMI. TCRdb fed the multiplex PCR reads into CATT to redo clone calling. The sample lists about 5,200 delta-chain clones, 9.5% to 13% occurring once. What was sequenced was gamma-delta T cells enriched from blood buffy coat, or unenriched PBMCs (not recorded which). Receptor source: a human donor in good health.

The CDR3 loop is CALGELGVTGGPPDKLIF. As DNA, the CDR3 is TGTGCTCTTGGGGAACTCGGGGTCACTGGGGGTCCTCCGGATAAACTCATCTTT. The called J gene is TRDJ1, whereas the V gene has no call; the table calls TRDD3, which could not be checked here. CDR3 length: 18 residues.

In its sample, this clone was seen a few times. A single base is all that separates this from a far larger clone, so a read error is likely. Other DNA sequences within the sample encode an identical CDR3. CDR3 sequence reads: CACDTLGDGKYTDKLIF. In DNA, the CDR3 is TGTGCCTGTGACACTCTGGGGGATGGAAAGTACACAGATAAACTCATCTTT. The chain has TRDV2 and TRDJ1; TRDD3 aligns across 9 bases. The V gene's germline CDR1 is GEAIGNYY and CDR2 EKD. This CDR3 has 17 amino acids.

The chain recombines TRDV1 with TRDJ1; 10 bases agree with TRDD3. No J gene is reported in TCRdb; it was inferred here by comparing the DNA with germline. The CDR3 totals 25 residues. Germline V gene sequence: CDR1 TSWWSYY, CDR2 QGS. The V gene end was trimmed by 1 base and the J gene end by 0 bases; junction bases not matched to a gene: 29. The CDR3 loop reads CALGEPGPMGDTTPSNLHNTDKLIF. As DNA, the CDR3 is TGTGCTCTTGGGGAACCAGGTCCTATGGGGGATACAACTCCGAGTAACCTACACAACACCGATAAACTCATCTTT.

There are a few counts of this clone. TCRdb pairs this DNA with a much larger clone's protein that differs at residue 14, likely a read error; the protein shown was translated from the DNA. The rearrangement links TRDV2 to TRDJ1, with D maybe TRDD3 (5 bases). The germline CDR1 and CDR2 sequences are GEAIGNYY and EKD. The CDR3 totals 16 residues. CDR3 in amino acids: CACDPIGRYRADKRIF. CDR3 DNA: TGTGCCTGTGACCCTATTGGGAGATACAGAGCCGATAAACGCATCTTT.

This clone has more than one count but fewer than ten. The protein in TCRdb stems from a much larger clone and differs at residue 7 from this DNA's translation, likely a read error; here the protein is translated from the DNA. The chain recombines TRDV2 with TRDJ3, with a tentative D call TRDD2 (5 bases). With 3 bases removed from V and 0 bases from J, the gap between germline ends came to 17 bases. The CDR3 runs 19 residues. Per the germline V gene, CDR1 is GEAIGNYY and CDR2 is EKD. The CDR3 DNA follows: TGTGCCTGTGACGCCACCTTCAGTTCCAACTCCTGGGACACCCGACAGATGTTTTTC. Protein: CACDATFSSNSWDTRQMFF.

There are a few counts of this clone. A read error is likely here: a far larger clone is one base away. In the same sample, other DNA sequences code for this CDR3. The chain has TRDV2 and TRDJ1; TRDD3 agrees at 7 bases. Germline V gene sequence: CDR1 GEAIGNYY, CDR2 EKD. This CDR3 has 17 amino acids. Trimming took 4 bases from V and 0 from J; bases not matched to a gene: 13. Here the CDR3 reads CACDSLLGAPNTDKLIF. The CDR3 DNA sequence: TGTGCCTGTGATTCCCTCCTGGGGGCTCCCAACACCGATAAACTCATCTTT.

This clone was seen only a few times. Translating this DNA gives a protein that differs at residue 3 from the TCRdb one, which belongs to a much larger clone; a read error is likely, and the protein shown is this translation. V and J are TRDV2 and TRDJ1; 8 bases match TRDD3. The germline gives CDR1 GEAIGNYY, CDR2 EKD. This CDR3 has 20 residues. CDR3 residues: CAYDTLRVSGGHEYTDKLIF. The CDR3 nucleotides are TGTGCCTATGACACCCTGAGGGTTTCTGGGGGACACGAGTACACCGATAAACTCATCTTT.

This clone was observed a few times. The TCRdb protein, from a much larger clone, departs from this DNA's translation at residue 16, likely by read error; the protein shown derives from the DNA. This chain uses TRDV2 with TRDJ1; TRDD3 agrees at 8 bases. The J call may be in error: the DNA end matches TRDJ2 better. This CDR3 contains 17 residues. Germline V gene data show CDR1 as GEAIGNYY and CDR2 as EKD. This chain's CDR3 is CACDTLTGGHDTDKLFF. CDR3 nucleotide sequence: TGTGCCTGTGACACCTTAACTGGGGGGCATGACACCGATAAACTCTTCTTT.

This chain's CDR3 is CALGVPFPSGTAQLFF. Written as DNA, the CDR3 is TGTGCTCTTGGGGTCCCTTTCCCCTCGGGGACAGCACAACTCTTCTTT. This rearrangement joins TRDV1 to TRDJ2; D ambiguous. The J gene, not given by TCRdb, was assigned here from a germline match of the nucleotide sequence. V was cut by 4 bases and J by 4 bases, with 16 bases left in between. The CDR3 runs to 16 residues. The germline V gene encodes CDR1 TSWWSYY and CDR2 QGS.

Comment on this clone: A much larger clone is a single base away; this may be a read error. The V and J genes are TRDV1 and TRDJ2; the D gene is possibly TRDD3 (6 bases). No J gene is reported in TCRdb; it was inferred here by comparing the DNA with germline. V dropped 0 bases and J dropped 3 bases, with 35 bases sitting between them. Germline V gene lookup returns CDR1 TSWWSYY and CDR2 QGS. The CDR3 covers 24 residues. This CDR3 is CALGELEGLGPICTWGPMTAQLFF. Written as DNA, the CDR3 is TGTGCTCTTGGGGAACTTGAGGGACTTGGTCCTATTTGTACGTGGGGGCCCATGACAGCACAACTCTTCTTT.

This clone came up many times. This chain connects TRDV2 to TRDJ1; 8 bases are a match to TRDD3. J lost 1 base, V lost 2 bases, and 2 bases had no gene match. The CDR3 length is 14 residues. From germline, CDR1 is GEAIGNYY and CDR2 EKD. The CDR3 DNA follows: TGTGCCTGTGACAACTGGGGGTCCACCGATAAACTCATCTTT. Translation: CACDNWGSTDKLIF.